This TCR beta chain originates from a study of cytomegalovirus exposure and HLA in healthy donors. As for the study in general: For the approximately 400 genotyped donors, more than 65% fell within the Caucasian-associated ancestry cluster.

PCR used 60 Vbeta primers and 13 Jbeta primers. Sequencing used immunoSEQ multiplex PCR; TCRdb keeps in-frame clones, though not all of them. This table holds some 80,000 clones. The germline CDR1 and CDR2 sequences are SGDLS and YYNGEE. This CDR3 region has 10 residues. Trimming took off 3 bases at V and 9 bases at J, with 6 bases between the two ends. Points on this clone: Its cognate antigen is unknown.

Regarding the study as a whole: Later on, a genetic analysis was performed. It linked a missense variant in DCLRE1C with V- and J-gene trimming of TCR beta. Analyzed later, association rates of TCRs varied across HLA loci, with DRB1 most and HLA-C fewest. Presence/absence analyses rested on an assumption that sequencing depth was roughly uniform across donors.

The sequenced material came from PBMCs. This clonotype was sampled from a middle-aged man in good health and CMV-seropositive. This rearrangement joins TRBV9 to TRBJ1-2; D ambiguous. The DNA for the CDR3 is TGTGCCAGCAGCGGGGCCAGCTACACCTTC. It encodes CASSGASYTF.